A single sample is the source of the 28 T cell receptor beta chains below, sequenced in a study of blood T cells in healthy people across ages. Combining a sample-barcoded 5' primer with a J-beta primer mix, a second PCR ran for about 6 to 12 cycles. A single record per CDR3 protein comes from TCRdb applying MiXCR to the 5' RACE reads. The sample holds hundreds of thousands of distinct CDR3 sequences; around 21% are singletons and the top ten take roughly 3.9%. Specimen: blood. All receptors come from a man between 65 and 85 years old in good health.

The gene calls are TRBV4-3 and TRBJ2-5; 7 bases fit TRBD2. The last part of the DNA fits TRBJ2-7 better; the J call may be wrong. CDR1 is LGHNA and CDR2 is YSLEER in the germline V gene. This CDR3 has 16 residues. The CDR3 sequence: CASSQDWASGDYEQYF. The CDR3 DNA follows: TGCGCCAGCAGCCAAGATTGGGCTAGCGGTGACTACGAGCAGTACTTC.

This chain joins TRBV5-1 and TRBJ2-3; unclear D gene. Between the trimmed V and J ends, which lost 4 bases and 6 bases, there was a span of 18 bases. The germline V gene encodes CDR1 SGHRS and CDR2 YFSETQ. The CDR3 spans 15 residues. The CDR3 DNA is TGCGCCAGCAGCCACCGAGGCCACGCCAGTGATACGCAGTATTTT. Translation: CASSHRGHASDTQYF.

The CDR3 region has the DNA TGCAGTGCTGAAACCCTAGGACAGAGCCACGAGCAGTACTTC. It is translated as CSAETLGQSHEQYF. The chain joins TRBV20-1 to TRBJ2-7; TRBD1 is a possible D gene (6 bases). V dropped 5 bases and J dropped 5 bases, with 19 bases sitting between them. Germline CDR1 reads DFQATT; CDR2 reads SNEGSKA (reference sequence). The CDR3 spans 14 residues.

This clonotype was detected a few times. V is TRBV20-1 and J is TRBJ1-3; D is undetermined. Trimming left V 6 bases short and J 2 bases short, with 14 bases between. This CDR3 contains 14 residues. CDR1 and CDR2 (germline): DFQATT, SNEGSKA (reference sequence). The CDR3, as DNA: TGCAGTGCAGGTTCTAACGCGGCTGGAAACACCATATATTTT. Translating it yields CSAGSNAAGNTIYF.

This clonotype occurred a few times. The chain uses TRBV5-1 and TRBJ2-4; the D gene is possibly TRBD1 (6 bases). CDR1 is SGHRS, CDR2 YFSETQ, per germline. Trimming left V 4 bases short and J 6 bases short, with 11 bases between. The CDR3 totals 13 residues. The CDR3 here is CASSPGDPNIQYF. The CDR3, as DNA: TGCGCCAGCAGCCCAGGGGACCCAAACATTCAGTACTTC.

In DNA, the CDR3 is TGCGCCAGCAGCTTGTATCAGCGGGGACAAGAGACCCAGTACTTC. Translating gives CASSLYQRGQETQYF. The chain combines TRBV5-1 with TRBJ2-5; TRBD2 aligns across 7 bases. The CDR3 covers 15 residues. V shed 1 base and J 2 bases; nucleotides not matched to a gene: 5. Looked up from germline, CDR1 is SGHRS and CDR2 is YFSETQ.

V gene TRBV19 combines with J gene TRBJ2-7; D is unresolved. The CDR3 sequence is 14 residues long. CDR1 is LNHDA and CDR2 is SQIVND in the germline V gene (reference sequence). The ends were cut back, 3 bases at V and 2 bases at J, with 11 bases in the middle. In nucleotides, the CDR3 is TGTGCCAGTAGTATGACCGGCAGGCCCTACGAGCAGTACTTC. Translating gives CASSMTGRPYEQYF.

The chain joins TRBV5-1 to TRBJ2-1, with 11 positions matching TRBD1. With 0 bases clipped from V and 7 bases from J, the junction kept 6 bases outside the gene matches. Germline V gene data show CDR1 as SGHRS and CDR2 as YFSETQ. The CDR3 sequence is 16 residues long. CDR3 in amino acids: CASSLGTGGRQNEQFF. In DNA form, the CDR3 reads TGCGCCAGCAGCTTGGGGACAGGGGGCCGTCAAAATGAGCAGTTCTTC.

This clonotype occurred a few times. The rearrangement links TRBV5-6 to TRBJ1-2; D is unclear. Germline V gene lookup returns CDR1 SGHDT and CDR2 YYEEEE. The CDR3 covers 15 residues. Trimming shortened V by 0 bases and J by 5 bases, and 14 bases separated the two germline ends. CDR3 coding DNA: TGTGCCAGCAGCTTGGTCGGCGGCGGGGATTATGGCTACACCTTC. Its translation: CASSLVGGGDYGYTF.

This chain links TRBV7-8 with TRBJ1-6; 10 bases agree with TRBD1. The CDR3 runs to 15 residues. Per the germline V gene, CDR1 is SGHVS and CDR2 is FQNEAQ. Unmatched junction bases numbered 1, after V lost 4 bases and J lost 4 bases. The CDR3 DNA reads TGTGCCAGCAGCTCGGGACAGGGGTATAATTCACCCCTCCACTTT. Its translation is CASSSGQGYNSPLHF.

This clonotype has more than one count but fewer than ten. The junction does not match germline at one end; this may be a read error. This chain uses TRBV5-1 with TRBJ2-1; 9 bases map to TRBD2. The length of the CDR3 is 18 residues. Germline lookup yields CDR1 SGHRS and CDR2 YFSETQ. This chain's CDR3 is CASSLMAGGPLIYNEQFF. The CDR3 coding sequence is TGCGCCAGTAGCTTGATGGCGGGAGGGCCTCTTATCTACAATGAGCAGTTCTTC.

This clonotype was seen only a few times. The rearrangement uses TRBV7-9 and TRBJ2-7, with 9 bases that match TRBD1. The CDR3 consists of 14 residues. V shed 6 bases, J shed 2 bases, and the junction held 5 bases outside the gene matches. Per the germline V gene, CDR1 is SEHNR and CDR2 is FQNEAQ (reference sequence). CDR3 DNA sequence: TGTGCCAGCAGTCAAGGGACAGGGCCCTACGAGCAGTACTTC. Encoded protein: CASSQGTGPYEQYF.

This clonotype was found a few times. V gene TRBV5-1 combines with J gene TRBJ1-2; 10 bases align to TRBD1. V shed 1 base and J 6 bases; nucleotides not matched to a gene: 6. This CDR3 has 15 amino acids. CDR1 and CDR2 (germline): SGHRS, YFSETQ. The CDR3 loop reads CASSLQGQGKDGYTF. CDR3 DNA: TGCGCCAGCAGCTTGCAGGGACAGGGGAAGGATGGCTACACCTTC.

This chain links TRBV28 with TRBJ1-4; 10 nucleotides match TRBD1. The CDR3 covers 13 residues. Germline CDR1 MDHEN, CDR2 SYDVKM. The junction had 4 bases not matched to a gene; V was cut back by 8 bases and J by 7 bases. CDR3 amino acids: CASVGQGLEKLFF. In DNA, the CDR3 is TGTGCCAGCGTGGGACAGGGGCTTGAAAAACTGTTTTTT.

The chain uses TRBV24-1 and TRBJ2-3; no definite D call. This CDR3 is built from 13 residues. Germline values: CDR1 KGHDR, CDR2 SFDVKD. The ends were cut back, 2 bases at V and 5 bases at J, with 7 bases in the middle. CDR3 DNA sequence: TGTGCCACCAGTGATTCCGAGGAAGATACGCAGTATTTT. Translated: CATSDSEEDTQYF.

This clonotype was observed a few times. The chain combines TRBV10-3 with TRBJ2-7; D gene unclear. Germline V gene lookup returns CDR1 ENHRY and CDR2 SYGVKD. The CDR3 has 12 residues. Trimming cost V 4 bases and J 3 bases, with 7 bases left between them. The CDR3 region has the DNA TGTGCCATCAGTGGCCACGACTACGAGCAGTACTTC. This gives the protein CAISGHDYEQYF.

This chain joins TRBV20-1 and TRBJ2-2, with D perhaps TRBD1 (6 bases). V was shortened by 3 bases and J by 1 base, with 12 bases between the two germline ends. The CDR3 has 15 amino acids. Germline CDR1 DFQATT, CDR2 SNEGSKA (reference sequence). CDR3 loop: CSARWDTLNTGELFF. CDR3 DNA sequence: TGCAGTGCTAGGTGGGACACCTTGAACACCGGGGAGCTGTTTTTT.

This chain uses TRBV6-6 with TRBJ2-5; D is tentatively TRBD1 or TRBD2 (5 bases each). V was cut by 6 bases and J by 2 bases, with 13 bases left in between. The CDR3 contains 14 residues. Germline CDR1 and CDR2: MNHNY and SVGAGI (reference sequence). The CDR3 DNA reads as TGTGCCAGCAGGGGGGAAGTGTGGCAAGAGACCCAGTACTTC. This codes for CASRGEVWQETQYF.

The chain joins TRBV5-8 to TRBJ2-1; the D gene is possibly TRBD2 (6 bases). This CDR3 region has 13 residues. Per germline, CDR1 SGHTS and CDR2 YDEGEE. V was trimmed by 5 bases and J by 1 base, leaving 7 bases between them. The CDR3 region is CASRDYSYNEQFF. For the CDR3, the DNA is TGTGCCAGCAGGGACTATTCCTACAATGAGCAGTTCTTC.

The chain is built from TRBV28 and TRBJ2-5; a weak D match, TRBD1 (5 bases). The end of the DNA aligns better with TRBJ2-7, so the J call may be wrong. The germline V gene encodes CDR1 MDHEN and CDR2 SYDVKM. The CDR3 covers 14 residues. Here the CDR3 DNA reads TGTGCCAGCAGTTTAAGGCAGGGAAGGGTCGAGCAGTACTTC. Its protein product is CASSLRQGRVEQYF.

This clonotype was found many times. This sequence joins TRBV7-9 and TRBJ1-4, with TRBD1 matching over 8 bases. From germline, CDR1 is SEHNR and CDR2 FQNEAQ (reference sequence). J gave up 8 bases and V 5 bases, and 7 bases lay outside the gene matches. The CDR3 sequence is 14 residues long. CDR3 DNA sequence: TGTGCCAGCAGCCGGACAGGGAGTAAAGAAAAACTGTTTTTT. Its translation: CASSRTGSKEKLFF.

The rearrangement links TRBV7-9 to TRBJ1-4, with no clear D. Trimming cost V 1 base and J 12 bases, with 12 bases left between them. The CDR3 has 13 residues. The germline CDR1 and CDR2 sequences are SEHNR and FQNEAQ (reference sequence). The CDR3 spells CASSLEFQEELFF. For the CDR3, the DNA is TGTGCCAGCAGCTTAGAATTTCAAGAAGAACTGTTTTTT.

CDR3 sequence reads: CASSLAPGWGTEAFF. The CDR3 bases are TGCGCCAGCAGCTTGGCACCAGGGTGGGGCACTGAAGCTTTCTTT. The chain combines TRBV5-1 with TRBJ1-1, with D perhaps matching TRBD1 (5 bases). The length of the CDR3 is 15 residues. The V gene's germline CDR1 is SGHRS and CDR2 YFSETQ. The V end was cut by 0 bases, the J end by 4 bases, with 13 bases between.

This clonotype occurred a few times. This chain uses TRBV27 with TRBJ1-1, with 8 nucleotides matching TRBD1. V gave up 2 bases and J gave up 6 bases; unmatched junction bases: 8. CDR1 and CDR2 (germline): MNHEY, SMNVEV (reference sequence). This CDR3 contains 15 residues. CDR3 residues: CASSLGAGGGAEAFF. The CDR3 DNA reads TGTGCCAGCAGTTTAGGTGCAGGGGGCGGGGCTGAAGCTTTCTTT.

The rearrangement links TRBV20-1 to TRBJ2-3; 8 positions agree with TRBD2. CDR3 size: 15 residues. V shed 0 bases and J 3 bases; nucleotides not matched to a gene: 5. The germline V gene encodes CDR1 DFQATT and CDR2 SNEGSKA (reference sequence). The CDR3 DNA is TGCAGTGCTAGAGATCGGGGGGGACTAACAGATACGCAGTATTTT. It codes for CSARDRGGLTDTQYF.

This clonotype came up a few times. For the CDR3, the DNA is TGCGCCAGCAGCGAAACAGTAGCCAAAAACATTCAGTACTTC. This translates into CASSETVAKNIQYF. The J gene is TRBJ2-4, the V gene TRBV5-1; D ambiguous. V lost 4 bases and J 0 bases, leaving 8 bases between the germline ends. The CDR3 totals 14 residues. Germline V gene data show CDR1 as SGHRS and CDR2 as YFSETQ.

This clonotype was observed a handful of times. The V and J genes are TRBV18 and TRBJ2-5; a weak D match, TRBD2 (6 bases). Per the germline V gene, CDR1 is KGHSH and CDR2 is LQKENI. This CDR3 has 15 amino acids. V gave up 0 bases and J gave up 4 bases, with 12 bases separating them. In DNA, the CDR3 is TGTGCCAGCTCACCACCCGGGAGAGGTGGAGAGACCCAGTACTTC. Its translation is CASSPPGRGGETQYF.

The chain links TRBV3-1 to TRBJ2-3; 9 bases are a match to TRBD2. CDR3 length equals 16 residues. Trimming took 3 bases from V and 1 from J; bases not matched to a gene: 5. The germline V gene has CDR1 LGHDT and CDR2 YNNKEL (reference sequence). The CDR3 sequence is CASSHALAGRTDTQYF. CDR3 in DNA: TGTGCCAGCAGCCATGCTCTAGCGGGGCGCACAGATACGCAGTATTTT.